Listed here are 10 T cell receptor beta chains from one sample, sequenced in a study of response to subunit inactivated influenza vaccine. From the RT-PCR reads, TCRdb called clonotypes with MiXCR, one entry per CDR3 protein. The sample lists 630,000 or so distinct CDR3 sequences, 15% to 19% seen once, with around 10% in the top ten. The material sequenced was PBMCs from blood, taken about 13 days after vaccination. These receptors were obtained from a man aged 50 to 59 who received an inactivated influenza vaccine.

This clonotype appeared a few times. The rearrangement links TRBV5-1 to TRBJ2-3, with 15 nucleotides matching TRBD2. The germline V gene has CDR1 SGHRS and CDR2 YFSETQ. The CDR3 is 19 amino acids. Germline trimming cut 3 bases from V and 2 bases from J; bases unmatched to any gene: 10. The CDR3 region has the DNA TGCGCCAGCAGCTCACGTCCCGGACTAGCGGGGGGGCCCACAGATACGCAGTATTTT. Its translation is CASSSRPGLAGGPTDTQYF.

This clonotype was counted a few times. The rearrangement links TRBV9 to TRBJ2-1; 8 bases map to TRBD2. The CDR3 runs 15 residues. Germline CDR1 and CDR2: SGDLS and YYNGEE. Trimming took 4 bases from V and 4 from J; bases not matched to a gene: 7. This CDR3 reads CASSPGTREYNEQFF. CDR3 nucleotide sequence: TGTGCCAGCAGCCCGGGGACTAGAGAGTACAATGAGCAGTTCTTC.

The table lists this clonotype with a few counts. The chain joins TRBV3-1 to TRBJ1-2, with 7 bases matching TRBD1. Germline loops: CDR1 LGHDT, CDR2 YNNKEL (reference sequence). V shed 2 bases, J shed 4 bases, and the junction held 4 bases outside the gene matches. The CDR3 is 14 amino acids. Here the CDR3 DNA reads TGTGCCAGCAGCCAACCGGGACAGATCTATGGCTACACCTTC. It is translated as CASSQPGQIYGYTF. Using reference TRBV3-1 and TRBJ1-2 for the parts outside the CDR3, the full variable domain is DTAVSQTPKYLVTQMGNDKSIKCEQNLGHDTMYWYKQDSKKFLKIMFSYNNKELIINETVPNRFSPKSPDKAHLNLHINSLELGDSAVYFCASSQPGQIYGYTFGSGTRLTVV.

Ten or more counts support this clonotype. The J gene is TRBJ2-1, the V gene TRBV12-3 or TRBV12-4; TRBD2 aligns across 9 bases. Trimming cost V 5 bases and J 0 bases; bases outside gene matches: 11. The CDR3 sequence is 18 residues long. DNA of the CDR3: TGTGCCAGCAGTAGGCGCCTAGCGGGAAAGGGCTCCTACAATGAGCAGTTCTTC. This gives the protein CASSRRLAGKGSYNEQFF.

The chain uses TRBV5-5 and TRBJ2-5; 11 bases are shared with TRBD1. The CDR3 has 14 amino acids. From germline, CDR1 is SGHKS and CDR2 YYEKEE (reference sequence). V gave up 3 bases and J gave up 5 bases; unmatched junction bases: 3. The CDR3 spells CASSWTGGGETQYF. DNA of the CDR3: TGTGCCAGCAGCTGGACAGGGGGCGGGGAGACCCAGTACTTC.

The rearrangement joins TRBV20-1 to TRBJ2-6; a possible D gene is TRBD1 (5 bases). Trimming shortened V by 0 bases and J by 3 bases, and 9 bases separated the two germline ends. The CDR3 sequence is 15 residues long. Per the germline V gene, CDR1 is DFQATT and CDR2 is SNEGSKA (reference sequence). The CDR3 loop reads CSARDGAGGANVLTF. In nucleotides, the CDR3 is TGCAGTGCTAGAGATGGGGCTGGTGGGGCCAACGTCCTGACTTTC.

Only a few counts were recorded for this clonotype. CDR3 loop: CASNPPGGASLYEQYF. The DNA of the CDR3 is TGTGCCAGCAACCCGCCGGGGGGCGCTTCTCTCTACGAGCAGTACTTC. The J gene is TRBJ2-7, the V gene TRBV5-5; D is perhaps TRBD2 (7 bases). Germline CDR1 SGHKS, CDR2 YYEKEE (reference sequence). The CDR3 is 16 residues long. Trimming stripped 6 bases from V and 3 bases from J, with 22 bases between.

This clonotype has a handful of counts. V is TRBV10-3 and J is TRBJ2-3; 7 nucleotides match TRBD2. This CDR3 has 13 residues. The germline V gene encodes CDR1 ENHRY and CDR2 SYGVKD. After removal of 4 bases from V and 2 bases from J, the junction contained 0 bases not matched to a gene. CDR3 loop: CAISGDYTDTQYF. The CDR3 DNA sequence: TGTGCCATCAGTGGGGACTACACAGATACGCAGTATTTT.

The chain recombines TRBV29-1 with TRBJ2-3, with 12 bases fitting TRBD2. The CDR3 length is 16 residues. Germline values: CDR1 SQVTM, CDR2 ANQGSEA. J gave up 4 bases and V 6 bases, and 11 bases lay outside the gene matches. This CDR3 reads CSVPGLAGGHADTQYF. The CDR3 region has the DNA TGCAGCGTGCCGGGGCTAGCGGGAGGGCACGCAGATACGCAGTATTTT.

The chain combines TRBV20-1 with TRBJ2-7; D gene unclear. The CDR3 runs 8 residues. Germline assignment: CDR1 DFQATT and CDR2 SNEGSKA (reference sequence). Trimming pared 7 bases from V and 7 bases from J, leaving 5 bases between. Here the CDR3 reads CSVAEQYF. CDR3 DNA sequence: TGCAGTGTGGCAGAGCAGTACTTC.